What follows describes a single T cell receptor beta chain. As yet, its antigen is unknown. The data belong to a study of T cells expressing NK-cell markers. Study overall: Each TCR beta repertoire originated in sorted T cells that were CD3+CD56+NKG2C+, CD3+CD56+NKG2C- or CD3+CD56-NKG2C+. Study outcomes and limitations: In 6 or 7 donors, dominant NKG2C+ clonotypes were roughly 1.0-7.5% of CD8+ T cells.

TCRdb reprocessed the 5' RACE reads and keeps a single row for each CDR3 protein, giving no DNA. The sample is made up of a few hundred thousand distinct CDR3 sequences, and the top ten hold 0.39% of it. Germline assignment: CDR1 MNHNS and CDR2 SASEGT. The CDR3 is 13 residues long. The sequence was collected from a man younger than 35 in good health. This chain uses TRBV6-1 with TRBJ1-1. Input material: blood T cells: a sorted CD56 or NKG2C T cell subset, CD4+ or CD8+ T cells, or bulk PBMC T cells (not recorded which). The CDR3 sequence is CASTWKMNTEAFF.